This TCR beta chain appears in the sequencing data of a study of T cell changes during pregnancy in multiple sclerosis (dated by TCRdb to between 2019 and 2020). Background for the entire study: The study examined how the T cell repertoire changed over the course of pregnancy in women with multiple sclerosis.

A word on this clone: Its antigen target is currently unknown. The record has no base qualities; no much larger clone is one base away.

In the germline V gene (reference sequence), CDR1 corresponds to SGHKS and CDR2 to YYEKEE. From its cysteine to its phenylalanine, the CDR3 spans 14 amino acids. Of all the DNA, just the CDR3 is kept, 42 bases in frame from base 1. Clipping removes 7 bases from V and 4 bases from J, with 5 as the unmatched junction base count. The library was prepared using the immunoSEQ multiplex PCR assay. TCRdb obtained this table from immuneACCESS and retained in-frame rearrangements with V and J assigned. These tables miss some clones; where compared with another copy, unresolved V genes account for less than half of the shortfall, and the remainder is unexplained. The sample table contains around 100,000 clones; only one count was recorded for 75% to 95% of them. Around 3.1% of the sample goes to the ten largest clones.

Material: peripheral blood, obtained in the second trimester of pregnancy. The TCR was taken from a female donor with multiple sclerosis, enrolled in a pregnancy study. The rearrangement combines TRBV5-5 with TRBJ2-1, and TRBD2 aligns with 10 junction nucleotides. CDR3 loop: CASGKREGYNEQFF. The nucleotides are TGTGCCAGCGGGAAGCGGGAGGGATACAATGAGCAGTTCTTC.